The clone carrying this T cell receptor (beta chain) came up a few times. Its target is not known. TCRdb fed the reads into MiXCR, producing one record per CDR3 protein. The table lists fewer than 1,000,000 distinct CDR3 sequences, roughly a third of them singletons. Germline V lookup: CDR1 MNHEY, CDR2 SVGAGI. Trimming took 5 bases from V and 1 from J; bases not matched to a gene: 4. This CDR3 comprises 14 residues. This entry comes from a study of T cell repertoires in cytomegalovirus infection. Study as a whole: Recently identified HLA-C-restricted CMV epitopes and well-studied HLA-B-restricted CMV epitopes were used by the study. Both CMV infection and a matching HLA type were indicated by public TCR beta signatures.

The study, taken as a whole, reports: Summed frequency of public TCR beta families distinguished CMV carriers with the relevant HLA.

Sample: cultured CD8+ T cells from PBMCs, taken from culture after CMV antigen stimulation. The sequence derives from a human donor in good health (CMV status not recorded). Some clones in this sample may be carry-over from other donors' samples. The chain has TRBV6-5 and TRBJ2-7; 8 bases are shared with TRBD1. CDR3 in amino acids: CASSKDRGSYEQYF. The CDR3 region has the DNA TGTGCCAGCAGTAAAGACAGGGGATCCTACGAGCAGTACTTC.